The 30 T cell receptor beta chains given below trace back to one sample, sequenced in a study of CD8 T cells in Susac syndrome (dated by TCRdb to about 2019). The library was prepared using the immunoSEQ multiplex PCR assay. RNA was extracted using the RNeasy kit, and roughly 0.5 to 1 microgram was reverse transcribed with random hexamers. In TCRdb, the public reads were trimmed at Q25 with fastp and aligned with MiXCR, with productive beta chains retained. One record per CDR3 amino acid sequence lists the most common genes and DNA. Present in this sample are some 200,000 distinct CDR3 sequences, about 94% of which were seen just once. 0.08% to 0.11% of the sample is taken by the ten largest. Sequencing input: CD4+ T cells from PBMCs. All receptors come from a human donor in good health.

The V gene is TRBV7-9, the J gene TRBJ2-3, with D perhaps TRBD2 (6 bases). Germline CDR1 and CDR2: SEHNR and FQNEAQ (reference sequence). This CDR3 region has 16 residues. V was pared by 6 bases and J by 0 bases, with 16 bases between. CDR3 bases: TGTGCCAGCAGATCAACTAGCTCGGCAAGCACAGATACGCAGTATTTT. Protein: CASRSTSSASTDTQYF.

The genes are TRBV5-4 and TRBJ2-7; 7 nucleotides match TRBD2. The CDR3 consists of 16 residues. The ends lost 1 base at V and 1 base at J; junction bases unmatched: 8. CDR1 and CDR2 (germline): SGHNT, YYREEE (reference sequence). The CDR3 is CASSLKPGGKSYEQYF. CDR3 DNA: TGTGCCAGCAGCTTGAAACCGGGAGGAAAATCCTACGAGCAGTACTTC.

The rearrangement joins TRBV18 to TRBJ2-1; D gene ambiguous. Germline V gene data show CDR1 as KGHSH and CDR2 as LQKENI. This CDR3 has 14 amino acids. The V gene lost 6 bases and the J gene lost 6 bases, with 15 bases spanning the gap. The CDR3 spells CASSLDLTPNEQFF. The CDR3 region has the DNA TGTGCCAGCTCCCTAGACTTAACTCCCAATGAGCAGTTCTTC.

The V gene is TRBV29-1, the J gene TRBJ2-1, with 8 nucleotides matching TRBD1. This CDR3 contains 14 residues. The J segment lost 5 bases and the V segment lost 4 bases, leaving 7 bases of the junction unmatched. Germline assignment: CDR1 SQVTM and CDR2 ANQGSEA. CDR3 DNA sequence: TGCAGCGTTGCTTCAGGGGGCGGGAACAATGAGCAGTTCTTC. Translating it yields CSVASGGGNNEQFF.

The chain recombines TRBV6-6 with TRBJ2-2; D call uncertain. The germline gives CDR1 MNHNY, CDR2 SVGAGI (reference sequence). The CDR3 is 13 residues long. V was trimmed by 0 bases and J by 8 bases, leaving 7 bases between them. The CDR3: CASSYSLSGELFF. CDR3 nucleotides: TGTGCCAGCAGTTACTCCCTGTCGGGGGAGCTGTTTTTT.

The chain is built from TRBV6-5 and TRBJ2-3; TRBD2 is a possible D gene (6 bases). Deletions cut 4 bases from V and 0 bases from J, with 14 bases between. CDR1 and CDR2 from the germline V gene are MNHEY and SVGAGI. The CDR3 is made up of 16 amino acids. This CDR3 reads CASSWRGGTSTDTQYF. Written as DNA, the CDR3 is TGTGCCAGCAGTTGGCGTGGAGGGACTAGCACAGATACGCAGTATTTT.

In DNA, the CDR3 is TGTGCCAGCAGTTCCCGGACAGGGGCCTACGAGCAGTACTTC. Amino acids: CASSSRTGAYEQYF. This chain connects TRBV6-2 or TRBV6-3 to TRBJ2-7; TRBD1 matches at 9 bases. Germline V gives CDR1 MNHEY, CDR2 SVGEGT. The CDR3 consists of 14 residues. J gave up 2 bases and V 4 bases, and 3 bases lay outside the gene matches.

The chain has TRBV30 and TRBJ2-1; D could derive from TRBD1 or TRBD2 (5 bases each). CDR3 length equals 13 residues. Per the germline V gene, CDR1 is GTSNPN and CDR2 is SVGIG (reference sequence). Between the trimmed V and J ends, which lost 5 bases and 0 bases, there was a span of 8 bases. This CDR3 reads CAWGTGSYNEQFF. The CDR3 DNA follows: TGTGCCTGGGGGACCGGCTCCTACAATGAGCAGTTCTTC. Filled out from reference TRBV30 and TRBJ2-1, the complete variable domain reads SQTIHQWPATLVQPVGSPLSLECTVEGTSNPNLYWYRQAAGRGLQLLFYSVGIGQISSEVPQNLSASRPQDRQFILSSKKLLLSDSGFYLCAWGTGSYNEQFFGPGTRLTVL.

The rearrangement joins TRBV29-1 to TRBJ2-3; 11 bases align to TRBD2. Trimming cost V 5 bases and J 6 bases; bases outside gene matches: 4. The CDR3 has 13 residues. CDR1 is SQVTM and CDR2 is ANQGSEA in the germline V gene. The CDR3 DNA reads TGCAGCGTTTTAGCTAGCGGGAGGGATACGCAGTATTTT. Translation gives CSVLASGRDTQYF.

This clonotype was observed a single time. The CDR3 is CSVAPQGNEQYF. DNA for the CDR3: TGCAGCGTTGCCCCACAAGGAAACGAGCAGTACTTC. The chain joins TRBV29-1 to TRBJ2-7; D gene unclear. V was trimmed by 4 bases and J by 5 bases, leaving 12 bases between them. Per the germline V gene, CDR1 is SQVTM and CDR2 is ANQGSEA. The CDR3 runs 12 residues.

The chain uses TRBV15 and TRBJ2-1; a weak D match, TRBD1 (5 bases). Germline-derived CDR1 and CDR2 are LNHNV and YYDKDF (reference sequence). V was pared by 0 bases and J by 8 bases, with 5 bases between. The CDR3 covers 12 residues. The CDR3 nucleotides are TGTGCCACCAGCAGAGAGGGGCATGAGCAGTTCTTC. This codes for CATSREGHEQFF.

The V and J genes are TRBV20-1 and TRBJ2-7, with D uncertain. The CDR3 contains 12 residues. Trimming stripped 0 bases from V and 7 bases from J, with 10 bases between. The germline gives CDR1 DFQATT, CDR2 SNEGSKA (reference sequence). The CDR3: CSARDRVAEQYF. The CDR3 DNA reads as TGCAGTGCTAGAGATCGGGTGGCAGAGCAGTACTTC.

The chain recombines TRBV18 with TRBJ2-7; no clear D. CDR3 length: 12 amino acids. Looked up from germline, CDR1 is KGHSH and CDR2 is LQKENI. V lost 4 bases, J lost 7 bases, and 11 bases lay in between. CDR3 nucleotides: TGTGCCAGCTCACTTCAGGCGAGGGAGCAGTACTTC. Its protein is CASSLQAREQYF.

In DNA, the CDR3 is TGTGCCAGCAGCGCCGGACTAGGCTACAATGAGCAGTTCTTC. Translated: CASSAGLGYNEQFF. This chain uses TRBV9 with TRBJ2-1; 7 nucleotides align to TRBD2. The CDR3 totals 14 residues. Trimming cost V 3 bases and J 3 bases; bases outside gene matches: 3. Germline V gene data show CDR1 as SGDLS and CDR2 as YYNGEE.

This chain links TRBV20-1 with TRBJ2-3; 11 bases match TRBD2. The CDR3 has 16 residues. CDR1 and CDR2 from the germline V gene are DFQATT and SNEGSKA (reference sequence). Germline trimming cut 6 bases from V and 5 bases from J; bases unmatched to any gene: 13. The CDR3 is CSAPRLAGGFGDTQYF. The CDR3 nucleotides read TGCAGTGCGCCGAGGCTAGCGGGAGGTTTCGGAGATACGCAGTATTTT.

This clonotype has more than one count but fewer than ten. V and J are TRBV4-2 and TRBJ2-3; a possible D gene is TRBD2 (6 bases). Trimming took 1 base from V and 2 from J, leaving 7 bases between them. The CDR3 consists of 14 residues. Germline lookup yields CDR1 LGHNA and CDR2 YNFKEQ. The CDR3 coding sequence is TGTGCCAGCAGCCAAGGCGGGACCACAGATACGCAGTATTTT. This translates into CASSQGGTTDTQYF.

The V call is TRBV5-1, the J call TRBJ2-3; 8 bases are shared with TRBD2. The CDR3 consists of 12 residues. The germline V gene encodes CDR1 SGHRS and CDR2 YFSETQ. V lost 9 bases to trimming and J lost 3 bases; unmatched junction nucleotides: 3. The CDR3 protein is CATSGGTDTQYF. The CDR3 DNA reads TGCGCCACCTCGGGAGGGACAGATACGCAGTATTTT.

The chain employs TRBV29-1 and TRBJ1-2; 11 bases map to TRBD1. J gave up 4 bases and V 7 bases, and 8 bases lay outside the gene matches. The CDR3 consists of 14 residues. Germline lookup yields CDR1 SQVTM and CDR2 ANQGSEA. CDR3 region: CSAIPGQGAYGYTF. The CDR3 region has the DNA TGCAGCGCCATCCCCGGACAGGGGGCCTATGGCTACACCTTC.

Here the CDR3 DNA reads TGCGCCAGCAGCTTGGTCAGGAGAACTAGCGGAGATCAAGAGACCCAGTACTTC. Protein sequence: CASSLVRRTSGDQETQYF. V gene TRBV5-1 combines with J gene TRBJ2-5, with 8 bases fitting TRBD2. Germline CDR1 reads SGHRS; CDR2 reads YFSETQ. V dropped 0 bases and J dropped 2; count of bases not matched to a gene: 12. The CDR3 loop spans 18 amino acids.

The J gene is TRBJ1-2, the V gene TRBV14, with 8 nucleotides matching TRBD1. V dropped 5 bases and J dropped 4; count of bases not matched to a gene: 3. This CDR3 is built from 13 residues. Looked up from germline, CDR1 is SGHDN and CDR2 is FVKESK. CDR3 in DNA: TGTGCCAGCAGCACGGACAGGGCCTATGGCTACACCTTC. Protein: CASSTDRAYGYTF.

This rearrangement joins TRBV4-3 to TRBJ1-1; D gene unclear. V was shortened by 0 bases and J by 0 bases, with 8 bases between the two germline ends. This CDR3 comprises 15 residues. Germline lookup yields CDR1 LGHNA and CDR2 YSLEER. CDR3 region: CASSQEPGMNTEAFF. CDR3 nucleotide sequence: TGCGCCAGCAGCCAAGAGCCGGGGATGAACACTGAAGCTTTCTTT.

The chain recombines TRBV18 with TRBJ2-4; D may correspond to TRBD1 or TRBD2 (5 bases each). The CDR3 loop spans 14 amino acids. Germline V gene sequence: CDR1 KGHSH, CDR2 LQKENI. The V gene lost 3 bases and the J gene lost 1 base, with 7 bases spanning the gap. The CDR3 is CASSPEGAKNIQYF. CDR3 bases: TGTGCCAGCTCACCCGAGGGGGCCAAAAACATTCAGTACTTC.

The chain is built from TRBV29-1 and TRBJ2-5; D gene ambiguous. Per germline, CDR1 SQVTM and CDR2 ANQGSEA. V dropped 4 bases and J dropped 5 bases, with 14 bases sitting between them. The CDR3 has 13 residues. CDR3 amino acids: CSVVFWVGETQYF. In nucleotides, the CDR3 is TGCAGCGTTGTCTTCTGGGTGGGGGAGACCCAGTACTTC. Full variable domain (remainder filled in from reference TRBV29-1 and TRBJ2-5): SAVISQKPSRDICQRGTSLTIQCQVDSQVTMMFWYRQQPGQSLTLIATANQGSEATYESGFVIDKFPISRPNLTFSTLTVSNMSPEDSSIYLCSVVFWVGETQYFGPGTRLLVL.

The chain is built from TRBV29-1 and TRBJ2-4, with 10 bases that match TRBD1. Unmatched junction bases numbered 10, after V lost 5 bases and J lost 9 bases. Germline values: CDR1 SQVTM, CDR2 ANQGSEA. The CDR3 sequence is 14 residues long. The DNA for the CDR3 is TGCAGCGTTAGACCACCGGGACAGGGGTCCATTCAGTACTTC. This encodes CSVRPPGQGSIQYF.

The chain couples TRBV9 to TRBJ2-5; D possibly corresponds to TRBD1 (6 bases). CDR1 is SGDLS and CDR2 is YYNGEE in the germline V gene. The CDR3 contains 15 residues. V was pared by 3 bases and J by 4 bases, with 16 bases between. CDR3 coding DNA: TGTGCCAGCAGCGCAACCTGGACAGAGCCAGAGACCCAGTACTTC. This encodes CASSATWTEPETQYF.

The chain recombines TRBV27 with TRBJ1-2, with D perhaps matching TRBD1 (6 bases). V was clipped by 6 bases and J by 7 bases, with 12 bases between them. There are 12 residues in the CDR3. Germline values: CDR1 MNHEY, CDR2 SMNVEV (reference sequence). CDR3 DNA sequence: TGTGCCAGCAGACAGCAGGGGTCTGGCTACACCTTC. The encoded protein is CASRQQGSGYTF.

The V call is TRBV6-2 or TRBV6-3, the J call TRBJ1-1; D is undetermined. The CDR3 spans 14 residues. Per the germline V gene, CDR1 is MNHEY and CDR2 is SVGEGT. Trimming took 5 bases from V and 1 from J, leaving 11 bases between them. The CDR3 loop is CASSPQVRNTEAFF. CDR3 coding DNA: TGTGCCAGCAGTCCGCAAGTAAGGAACACTGAAGCTTTCTTT.

The CDR3 spells CAWDKGGSRTGELFF. The CDR3 DNA reads as TGTGCCTGGGATAAAGGGGGTAGTCGGACCGGGGAGCTGTTTTTT. V and J are TRBV30 and TRBJ2-2, with TRBD1 as a possible D gene (6 bases). Germline-derived CDR1 and CDR2 are GTSNPN and SVGIG (reference sequence). This CDR3 spans 15 amino acids. Deletions cut 5 bases from V and 5 bases from J, with 18 bases between.

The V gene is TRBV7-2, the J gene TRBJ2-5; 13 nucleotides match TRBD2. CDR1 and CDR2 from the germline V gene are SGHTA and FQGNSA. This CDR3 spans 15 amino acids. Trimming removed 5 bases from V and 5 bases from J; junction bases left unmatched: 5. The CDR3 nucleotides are TGTGCCAGCAGCCCAGGACTAGCGGGAGCTGAGACCCAGTACTTC. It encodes CASSPGLAGAETQYF.

This CDR3 reads CASSATGGDTQYF. The CDR3 coding sequence is TGTGCCAGCAGCGCCACCGGGGGAGATACGCAGTATTTT. The chain joins TRBV9 to TRBJ2-3; possible D gene TRBD2, 6 bases. V lost 3 bases and J lost 5, with 10 bases in between. The CDR3 consists of 13 residues. In germline, CDR1 is SGDLS, CDR2 YYNGEE. Supplemented by reference TRBV9 and TRBJ2-3, the full variable domain reads DSGVTQTPKHLITATGQRVTLRCSPRSGDLSVYWYQQSLDQGLQFLIQYYNGEERAKGNILERFSAQQFPDLHSELNLSSLELGDSALYFCASSATGGDTQYFGPGTRLTVL.